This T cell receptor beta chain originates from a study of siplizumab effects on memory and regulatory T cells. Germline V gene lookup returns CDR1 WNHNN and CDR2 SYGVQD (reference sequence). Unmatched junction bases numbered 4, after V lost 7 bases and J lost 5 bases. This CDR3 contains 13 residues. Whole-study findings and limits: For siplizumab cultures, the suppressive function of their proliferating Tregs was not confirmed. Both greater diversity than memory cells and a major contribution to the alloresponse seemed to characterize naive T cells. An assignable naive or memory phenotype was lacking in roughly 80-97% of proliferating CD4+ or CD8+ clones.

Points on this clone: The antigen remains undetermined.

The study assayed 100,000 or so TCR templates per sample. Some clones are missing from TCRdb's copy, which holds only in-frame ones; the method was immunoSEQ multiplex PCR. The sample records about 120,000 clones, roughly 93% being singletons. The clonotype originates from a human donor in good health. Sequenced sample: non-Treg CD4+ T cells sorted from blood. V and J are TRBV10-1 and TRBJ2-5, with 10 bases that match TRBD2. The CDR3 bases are TGCGCCAGCACCAAGCGGGGGGGGGAGACCCAGTACTTC. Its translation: CASTKRGGETQYF.